The 19 T cell receptor beta chains listed next were all sequenced from one sample in a study of T cells in Graves' hyperthyroidism and ophthalmopathy. Regions amplified from RNA transcripts were the TCR beta CDR3 regions. The study used the HTBI primer set for a first-round RT-PCR of the TCR CDR3. Each CDR3 protein is one row after TCRdb ran MiXCR on the multiplex PCR reads. The sample lists around 570,000 distinct CDR3 sequences; roughly 21% were seen once. Specimen: blood. Receptor source: a man aged 35 to 55 with Graves' ophthalmopathy.

This clonotype was observed at least ten times. The rearrangement links TRBV11-3 to TRBJ2-2; D possibly corresponds to TRBD1 (6 bases). V lost 3 bases and J lost 3, with 11 bases in between. The CDR3 runs 15 residues. Per the germline V gene, CDR1 is SGHNT and CDR2 is YENEEA. The CDR3: CASSLRDTHTGELFF. For the CDR3, the DNA is TGTGCCAGCAGCTTGAGGGACACCCACACCGGGGAGCTGTTTTTT.

About this clonotype: Compared with germline, one end of the junction differs, possibly owing to a read error. DNA for the CDR3: TGTGCCTGGAGTAAAGGGGTGATGAGCACCGGGGAGCTGGTTTTT. Protein sequence: CAWSKGVMSTGELVF. The V gene is TRBV30, the J gene TRBJ2-2; D tentatively fits TRBD1 or TRBD2 (5 bases each). Germline-derived CDR1 and CDR2 are GTSNPN and SVGIG (reference sequence). CDR3 size: 15 residues.

V and J are TRBV29-1 and TRBJ2-3, with D perhaps TRBD1 (5 bases). Germline V gives CDR1 SQVTM, CDR2 ANQGSEA. With 4 bases removed from V and 1 base from J, the gap between germline ends came to 9 bases. The CDR3 spans 13 residues. The CDR3 DNA is TGCAGCGTTGTAGGCAGGGGCACAGATACGCAGTATTTT. Protein: CSVVGRGTDTQYF.

This clonotype was detected many times. The V and J genes are TRBV28 and TRBJ2-7; D is possibly TRBD2 (6 bases). Germline CDR1 MDHEN, CDR2 SYDVKM. This CDR3 region has 18 residues. V lost 7 bases and J 1 base, leaving 26 bases between the germline ends. The CDR3 sequence is CASTFGGPRTETSYEQYF. The CDR3 DNA is TGTGCCAGCACCTTCGGGGGTCCTCGTACCGAAACTTCCTACGAGCAGTACTTC.

The chain joins TRBV7-3 to TRBJ2-1; TRBD2 matches at 9 bases. CDR1 SGHTA and CDR2 FQGTGA come from the germline V gene. This CDR3 contains 17 residues. V lost 2 bases to trimming and J lost 8 bases; unmatched junction nucleotides: 13. The CDR3 sequence: CASSLGPPAGGQDEQFF. The CDR3 region has the DNA TGTGCCAGCAGCTTAGGTCCGCCTGCGGGGGGGCAGGATGAGCAGTTCTTC.

In this sample, this clonotype turned up many times. The chain uses TRBV6-1 and TRBJ2-1; 12 bases map to TRBD2. CDR1 and CDR2 (germline): MNHNS, SASEGT. The length of the CDR3 is 16 residues. V trimming: 6 bases; J trimming: 4 bases; junction bases outside the gene matches: 7. The CDR3 spells CASRQRTSGTYNEQFF. In DNA form, the CDR3 reads TGTGCCAGCAGACAACGGACTAGCGGGACTTACAATGAGCAGTTCTTC.

This clonotype was seen at least ten times. The chain carries TRBV6-1 and TRBJ2-1; 8 bases line up with TRBD1. This CDR3 is built from 14 residues. V lost 4 bases and J lost 7; bases outside the gene matches: 6. Germline loops: CDR1 MNHNS, CDR2 SASEGT. DNA for the CDR3: TGTGCCAGCAGTGCCCCTGACAGGGGAAATGAGCAGTTCTTC. It specifies CASSAPDRGNEQFF.

This clonotype turned up a few times. The chain couples TRBV3-1 to TRBJ2-2; TRBD2 matches at 12 bases. In germline, CDR1 is LGHDT, CDR2 YNNKEL (reference sequence). The CDR3 consists of 14 residues. V shed 6 bases and J 6 bases; nucleotides not matched to a gene: 2. CDR3 in DNA: TGTGCCAGCAGGACTAGCGGGAGTCCCGGGGAGCTGTTTTTT. Protein: CASRTSGSPGELFF.

As regards this clonotype: A much more abundant neighbour one base away suggests this may be a read error. CDR3 nucleotides: TGTGCCAGCAGTTTTGGGGCGGGGGGGATCACTGAAGCTCTCTTT. This translates into CASSFGAGGITEALF. V and J are TRBV12-3 or TRBV12-4 and TRBJ1-1; perhaps TRBD1 as D (5 bases). This CDR3 has 15 residues.

The rearrangement uses TRBV2 and TRBJ1-2, with D maybe TRBD1 (5 bases). The CDR3 is 17 residues long. V was trimmed by 0 bases and J by 3 bases, leaving 17 bases between them. Germline V gene sequence: CDR1 SNHLY, CDR2 FYNNEI. The CDR3 reads CASSEARDSPPDYGYTF. DNA for the CDR3: TGTGCCAGCAGTGAAGCGCGAGACAGCCCTCCAGACTATGGCTACACCTTC. Combining the CDR3 with reference TRBV2 and TRBJ1-2 gives the whole variable domain EPEVTQTPSHQVTQMGQEVILRCVPISNHLYFYWYRQILGQKVEFLVSFYNNEISEKSEIFDDQFSVERPDGSNFTLKIRSTKLEDSAMYFCASSEARDSPPDYGYTFGSGTRLTVV.

Worth noting for this clonotype: The junction departs from germline at one end; a sequencing error may be responsible. The rearrangement links TRBV7-8 to TRBJ1-1; tentatively, D is TRBD1 (5 bases). The CDR3 loop spans 15 amino acids. Germline V CDR1 and CDR2: SGHVS, FQNEAQ. CDR3 nucleotide sequence: TGCGCCAGCAGCCAGCAGACTAAAGGGGTTACTGAAGCTTTCTTT. Its translation is CASSQQTKGVTEAFF.

V usage is TRBV6-1 and J usage is TRBJ2-7; D gene uncertain. Looked up from germline, CDR1 is MNHNS and CDR2 is SASEGT. The V and J ends lost 6 bases and 2 bases respectively, with 14 bases between them. The CDR3 contains 14 residues. CDR3 residues: CASREQHEAYEQYF. The CDR3 DNA reads as TGTGCCAGCAGAGAACAGCATGAAGCCTACGAGCAGTACTTC.

This clonotype was observed once. V usage is TRBV7-9 and J usage is TRBJ1-5; no definite D call. Looked up from germline, CDR1 is SEHNR and CDR2 is FQNEAQ (reference sequence). Trimming left V 5 bases short and J 7 bases short, with 12 bases between. The CDR3 runs to 13 residues. The CDR3 region has the DNA TGTGCCAGCAGCAGATCTAACCCCCAGCCCCAGCATTTT. Its protein product is CASSRSNPQPQHF.

This clonotype was seen at least ten times. The chain carries TRBV28 and TRBJ1-6; D not certain. The CDR3 has 22 residues. Germline CDR1 and CDR2: MDHEN and SYDVKM. The germline V and J ends were trimmed by 1 base and 0 bases, with 25 bases remaining between them. CDR3 region: CASSLSFAVGRRRSSYNSPLHF. CDR3 DNA: TGTGCCAGCAGTTTATCTTTCGCAGTGGGCAGGCGAAGGAGCTCCTATAATTCACCCCTCCACTTT. The full variable domain, with the rest looked up from reference TRBV28 and TRBJ1-6, is DVKVTQSSRYLVKRTGEKVFLECVQDMDHENMFWYRQDPGLGLRLIYFSYDVKMKEKGDIPEGYSVSREKKERFSLILESASTNQTSMYLCASSLSFAVGRRRSSYNSPLHFGNGTRLTVT.

This clonotype was seen a handful of times. The chain couples TRBV29-1 to TRBJ1-3; D unresolved. Germline V gene data show CDR1 as SQVTM and CDR2 as ANQGSEA. V shed 7 bases and J shed 1 base, with 5 bases lying between them. This CDR3 is 11 amino acids long. The CDR3 DNA reads as TGCAGCGGCTCATCTGGAAACACCATATATTTT. It translates to CSGSSGNTIYF.

The chain combines TRBV29-1 with TRBJ2-3; 7 nucleotides line up with TRBD2. Germline V CDR1 and CDR2: SQVTM, ANQGSEA. This CDR3 spans 16 amino acids. V was pared by 0 bases and J by 1 base, with 7 bases of the junction left unmatched. The DNA for the CDR3 is TGCAGCGTTGAAGATTGGGGACTATCCGGCACAGATACGCAGTATTTT. Its protein product is CSVEDWGLSGTDTQYF.

This clonotype was counted many times. The CDR3 coding sequence is TGTGCCAGCAGCTTAGGATTGGGTCAGCCCCAGCATTTT. Amino acid sequence: CASSLGLGQPQHF. The chain carries TRBV7-2 and TRBJ1-5; D is uncertain. Germline CDR1 reads SGHTA; CDR2 reads FQGNSA. V lost 1 base to trimming and J lost 6 bases, with 7 bases between them. The CDR3 extends over 13 amino acids.

This clonotype was counted ten times or more. The J gene is TRBJ2-3, the V gene TRBV2; D unresolved. There are 14 residues in the CDR3. The germline CDR1 and CDR2 sequences are SNHLY and FYNNEI. The ends were cut back, 7 bases at V and 2 bases at J, with 13 bases in the middle. CDR3 coding DNA: TGTGCCAGCACCCCAGGAGCTTTCACAGATACGCAGTATTTT. This translates into CASTPGAFTDTQYF. Full variable domain (remainder filled in from reference TRBV2 and TRBJ2-3): EPEVTQTPSHQVTQMGQEVILRCVPISNHLYFYWYRQILGQKVEFLVSFYNNEISEKSEIFDDQFSVERPDGSNFTLKIRSTKLEDSAMYFCASTPGAFTDTQYFGPGTRLTVL.

This clonotype showed up many times. This chain links TRBV10-3 with TRBJ1-1; the D gene is possibly TRBD1 (5 bases). The CDR3 runs 14 residues. From germline, CDR1 is ENHRY and CDR2 SYGVKD. Trimming shortened V by 2 bases and J by 3 bases, and 10 bases separated the two germline ends. The CDR3, as DNA: TGTGCCATCAGTGAGCGGGACGGAGACACTGAAGCTTTCTTT. Translating gives CAISERDGDTEAFF.